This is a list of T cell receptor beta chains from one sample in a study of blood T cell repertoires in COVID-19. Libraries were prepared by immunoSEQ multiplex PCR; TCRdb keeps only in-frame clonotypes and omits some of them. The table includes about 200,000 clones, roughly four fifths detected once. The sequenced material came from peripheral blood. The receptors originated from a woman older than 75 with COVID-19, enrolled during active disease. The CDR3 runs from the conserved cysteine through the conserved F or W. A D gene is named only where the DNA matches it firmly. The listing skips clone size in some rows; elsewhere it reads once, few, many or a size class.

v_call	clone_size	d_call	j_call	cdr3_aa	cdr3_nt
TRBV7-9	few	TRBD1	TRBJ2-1	CASTSGQGRDEQFF	TGTGCCAGCACTTCGGGACAGGGTAGGGATGAGCAGTTCTTC
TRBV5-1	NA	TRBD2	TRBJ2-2	CASSLEGLGFVGELFF	TGCGCCAGCAGCTTGGAGGGACTAGGATTCGTCGGGGAGCTGTTTTTT
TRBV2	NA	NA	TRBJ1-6	CASRGTPGSPLHF	TGTGCCAGCAGGGGGACTCCGGGTTCACCCCTCCACTTT
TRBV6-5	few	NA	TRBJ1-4	CASSYSEGSGEKLFF	TGTGCCAGCAGTTACTCGGAGGGCTCAGGTGAAAAACTGTTTTTT
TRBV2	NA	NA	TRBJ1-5	CASSSQGGQPQHF	TGTGCCAGCAGTTCTCAGGGAGGTCAGCCCCAGCATTTT
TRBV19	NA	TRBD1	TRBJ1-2	CASSPGQPLSSYGYTF	TGTGCCAGTAGTCCGGGACAGCCCCTCTCTTCCTATGGCTACACCTTC
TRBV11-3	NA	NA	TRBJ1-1	CASSLGDAGDTEAFF	TGTGCCAGCAGCTTAGGCGATGCGGGCGACACTGAAGCTTTCTTT
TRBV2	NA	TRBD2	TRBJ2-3	CASSEQGLAGGGTDTQYF	TGTGCCAGCAGTGAACAGGGACTAGCGGGGGGGGGCACAGATACGCAGTATTTT
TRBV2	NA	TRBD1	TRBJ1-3	CASSWTGNGNTIYF	TGTGCCAGCAGTTGGACAGGGAACGGAAACACCATATATTTT
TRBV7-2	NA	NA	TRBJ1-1	CASSPDYNTEAFF	TGTGCCAGCAGCCCCGACTACAACACTGAAGCTTTCTTT
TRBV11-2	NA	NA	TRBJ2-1	CASSSIRGKREQFF	TGTGCCAGCAGCTCTATTAGGGGGAAAAGGGAGCAGTTCTTC
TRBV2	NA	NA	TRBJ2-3	CASSEGPDTQYF	TGTGCCAGCAGTGAAGGGCCAGATACGCAGTATTTT
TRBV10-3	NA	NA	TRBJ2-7	CAVGQAYEQYF	TGTGCCGTGGGACAAGCCTACGAGCAGTACTTC
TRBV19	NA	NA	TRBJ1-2	CASSMQDYGYTF	TGTGCCAGTAGTATGCAGGACTATGGCTACACCTTC
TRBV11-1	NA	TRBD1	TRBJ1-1	CASSLARGRGASEAFF	TGTGCCAGCAGCTTAGCGCGGGGCAGGGGGGCGTCTGAAGCTTTCTTT
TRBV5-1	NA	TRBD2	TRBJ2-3	CASSLAGGAGTDTQYF	TGCGCCAGCAGCTTGGCCGGGGGGGCCGGCACAGATACGCAGTATTTT
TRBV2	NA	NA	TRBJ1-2	CASNRAVVSGYTF	TGTGCCAGCAACAGGGCAGTGGTCTCTGGCTACACCTTC
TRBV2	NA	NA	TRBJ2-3	CASSGTSTDTQYF	TGTGCCAGTTCCGGGACAAGCACAGATACGCAGTATTTT
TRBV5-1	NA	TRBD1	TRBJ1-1	CASSFTTGANTEAFF	TGCGCCAGCAGCTTTACGACAGGGGCGAACACTGAAGCTTTCTTT
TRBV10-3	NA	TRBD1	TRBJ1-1	CAIRTGGARNTEAFF	TGTGCCATCAGGACAGGGGGCGCGAGGAACACTGAAGCTTTCTTT
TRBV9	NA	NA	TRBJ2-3	CASSTRQDLSTDTQYF	TGTGCCAGCAGCACCAGACAGGACCTTAGCACAGATACGCAGTATTTT
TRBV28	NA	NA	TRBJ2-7	CASSFGGGEGYEQYF	TGTGCCAGCAGTTTTGGGGGCGGAGAGGGGTACGAGCAGTACTTC
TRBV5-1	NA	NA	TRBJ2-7	CASSSSTGTYEQYF	TGCGCCAGCAGCTCTTCGACTGGCACCTACGAGCAGTACTTC
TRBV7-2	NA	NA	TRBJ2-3	CASSKPGADTQYF	TGTGCCAGCAGCAAACCAGGGGCCGATACGCAGTATTTT
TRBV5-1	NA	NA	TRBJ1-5	CASSLGGTGHQPQHF	TGCGCCAGCAGCTTGGGGGGTACAGGTCACCAGCCCCAGCATTTT
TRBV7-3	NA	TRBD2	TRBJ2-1	CASSLTASGSYNEQFF	TGTGCCAGCAGCTTAACGGCTAGCGGGTCGTACAATGAGCAGTTCTTC
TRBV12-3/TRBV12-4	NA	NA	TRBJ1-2	CASSLNFFDGYTF	TGTGCCAGCAGTTTAAACTTTTTCGATGGCTACACCTTC
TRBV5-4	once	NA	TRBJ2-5	CASSLGAGLVETQYF	TGTGCCAGCAGCTTGGGGGCAGGGCTAGTGGAGACCCAGTACTTC
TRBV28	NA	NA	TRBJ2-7	CASKASALAPEQYF	TGTGCCAGCAAAGCCTCCGCGTTAGCCCCCGAGCAGTACTTC
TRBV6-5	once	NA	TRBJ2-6	CASSYFPNSGANVLTF	TGTGCCAGCAGTTATTTTCCTAACTCTGGGGCCAACGTCCTGACTTTC
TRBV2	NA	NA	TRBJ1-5	CASSPGFVSQPQHF	TGTGCCAGCAGCCCAGGGTTTGTAAGTCAGCCCCAGCATTTT
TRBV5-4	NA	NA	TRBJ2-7	CASSLEDNSNYEQYF	TGTGCCAGCAGCTTGGAGGACAATTCTAACTACGAGCAGTACTTC
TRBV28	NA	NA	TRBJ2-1	CASSLPLAGSYNEQFF	TGTGCCAGCAGTTTGCCCTTAGCTGGTTCCTACAATGAGCAGTTCTTC
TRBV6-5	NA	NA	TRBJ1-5	CASRNRINQPQHF	TGTGCCAGCAGGAACAGAATTAATCAGCCCCAGCATTTT
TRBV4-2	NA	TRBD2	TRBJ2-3	CASSPPIAGGRTDTQYF	TGTGCCAGCAGCCCCCCTATAGCGGGGGGGCGCACAGATACGCAGTATTTT
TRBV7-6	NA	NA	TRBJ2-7	CASSPSGGVSEQYF	TGTGCCAGCAGCCCTAGTGGCGGGGTTTCGGAGCAGTACTTC
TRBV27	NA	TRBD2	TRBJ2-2	CASRLAGPTGELFF	TGTGCCAGCAGACTAGCGGGACCCACCGGGGAGCTGTTTTTT
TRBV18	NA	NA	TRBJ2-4	CASSQVMTGRAKNIQYF	TGTGCCAGCTCACAAGTTATGACGGGGAGAGCCAAAAACATTCAGTACTTC
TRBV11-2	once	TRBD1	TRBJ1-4	CASSVQQGREKLFF	TGTGCCAGCAGCGTCCAACAGGGGCGAGAAAAACTGTTTTTT
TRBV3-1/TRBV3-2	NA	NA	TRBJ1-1	CASSHHSERPEAFF	TGTGCCAGCAGCCACCACTCGGAGAGGCCTGAAGCTTTCTTT
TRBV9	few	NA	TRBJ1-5	CASSATAGGGQPQHF	TGTGCCAGCAGCGCGACGGCCGGGGGGGGTCAGCCCCAGCATTTT
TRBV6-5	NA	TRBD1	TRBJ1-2	CASSYSLDRGYGYTF	TGTGCCAGCAGTTACTCCCTGGACAGGGGTTATGGCTACACCTTC
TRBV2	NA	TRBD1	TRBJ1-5	CASSRTGSQPQHF	TGTGCCAGCAGTAGGACAGGGAGTCAGCCCCAGCATTTT
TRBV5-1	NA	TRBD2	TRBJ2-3	CASSLHGLAGGSSTDTQYF	TGCGCCAGCAGCTTGCATGGACTAGCGGGGGGGAGTAGCACAGATACGCAGTATTTT
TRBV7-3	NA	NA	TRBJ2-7	CASSRQGGQGTEQYF	TGTGCCAGCAGTCGACAGGGAGGCCAGGGGACGGAGCAGTACTTC
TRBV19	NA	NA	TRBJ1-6	CASSSTASNSPLHF	TGTGCCAGTAGTTCGACAGCTTCGAATTCACCCCTCCACTTT
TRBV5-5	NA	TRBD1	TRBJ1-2	CASSWGQPEGYGYTF	TGTGCCAGCAGCTGGGGACAGCCAGAGGGCTATGGCTACACCTTC
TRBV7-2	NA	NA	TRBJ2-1	CASSLLGSSYNEQFF	TGTGCCAGCAGCTTACTAGGGAGCTCCTACAATGAGCAGTTCTTC
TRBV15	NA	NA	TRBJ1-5	CATSPQNQPQHF	TGTGCCACCAGCCCACAGAATCAGCCCCAGCATTTT
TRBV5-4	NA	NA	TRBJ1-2	CASSLGGMAVNYGYTF	TGTGCCAGCAGCTTGGGGGGCATGGCAGTGAACTATGGCTACACCTTC
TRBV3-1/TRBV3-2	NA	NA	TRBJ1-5	CASSQQYSNQPQHF	TGTGCCAGCAGCCAGCAGTATAGCAATCAGCCCCAGCATTTT
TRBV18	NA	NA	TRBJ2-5	CASSPAGDQETQYF	TGTGCCAGCTCACCCGCCGGGGATCAAGAGACCCAGTACTTC
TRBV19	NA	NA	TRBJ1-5	CASSILWGVGNQPQHF	TGTGCCAGTAGTATCCTCTGGGGGGTTGGCAATCAGCCCCAGCATTTT
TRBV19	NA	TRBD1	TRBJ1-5	CASRSEGQGAYSNQPQHF	TGTGCCAGTAGATCCGAGGGACAGGGCGCTTATAGCAATCAGCCCCAGCATTTT
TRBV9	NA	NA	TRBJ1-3	CASSVGGNSGNTIYF	TGTGCCAGCAGCGTCGGAGGAAACTCTGGAAACACCATATATTTT